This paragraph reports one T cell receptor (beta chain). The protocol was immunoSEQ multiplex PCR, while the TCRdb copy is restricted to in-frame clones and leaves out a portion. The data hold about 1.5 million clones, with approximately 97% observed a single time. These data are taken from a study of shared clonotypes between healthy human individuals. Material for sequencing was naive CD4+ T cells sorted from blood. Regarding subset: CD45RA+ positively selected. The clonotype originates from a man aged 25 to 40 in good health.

CDR3 loop: CASSQDGQDYGYTF. CDR3 in DNA: TGTGCCAGCAGCCAAGATGGCCAGGACTATGGCTACACCTTC. The rearrangement joins TRBV4-2 to TRBJ1-2, with D hard to call. Germline CDR1 LGHNA, CDR2 YNFKEQ. CDR3 length: 14 amino acids. V lost 0 bases to trimming and J lost 3 bases, with 8 bases between them.